Below are 28 T cell receptor beta chains sequenced from a single sample in a study of blood T cell repertoires in COVID-19. Using immunoSEQ multiplex PCR, the repertoire was profiled, and TCRdb retains in-frame clones only, with some absent. The profile shows about 49,000 clones, approximately 81% of them singletons. The sequencing sample was made of peripheral blood. All receptors derive from an elderly woman with COVID-19, enrolled during active disease.

The chain employs TRBV19 and TRBJ1-2; 8 bases map to TRBD1. The CDR3 runs 18 residues. The germline V gene encodes CDR1 LNHDA and CDR2 SQIVND (reference sequence). After removal of 3 bases from V and 5 bases from J, the junction contained 17 bases not matched to a gene. The CDR3 loop reads CASSMGAGGPPYEYGYTF. The CDR3 DNA reads as TGTGCCAGTAGTATGGGGGCAGGGGGCCCCCCGTATGAATATGGCTACACCTTC.

This rearrangement joins TRBV7-9 to TRBJ1-1; 8 nucleotides align to TRBD1. This CDR3 is built from 16 residues. V shed 0 bases and J 2 bases; nucleotides not matched to a gene: 5. Germline V gene lookup returns CDR1 SEHNR and CDR2 FQNEAQ (reference sequence). CDR3 nucleotide sequence: TGTGCCAGCAGCTTAGCGGGGGACAGGAGAAACACTGAAGCTTTCTTT. It codes for CASSLAGDRRNTEAFF.

The rearrangement links TRBV7-2 to TRBJ2-7; 12 positions match TRBD2. The CDR3 is 15 amino acids. Germline-derived CDR1 and CDR2 are SGHTA and FQGNSA. V shed 5 bases, J shed 0 bases, and the junction held 2 bases outside the gene matches. The CDR3, as DNA: TGTGCCAGCAGCACGACTAGCGGGAGCTCCTACGAGCAGTACTTC. Protein sequence: CASSTTSGSSYEQYF. The full variable domain, completed using reference TRBV7-2 and TRBJ2-7, is GAGVSQSPSNKVTEKGKDVELRCDPISGHTALYWYRQSLGQGLEFLIYFQGNSAPDKSGLPSDRFSAERTGGSVSTLTIQRTQQEDSAVYLCASSTTSGSSYEQYFGPGTRLTVT.

DNA of the CDR3: TGCGCCAGCAAAGCGGGAGCGGCAGATACGCAGTATTTT. Translation: CASKAGAADTQYF. The chain joins TRBV10-2 to TRBJ2-3; 8 bases fit TRBD2. V was clipped by 7 bases and J by 4 bases; unmatched bases: 4. The CDR3 is made up of 13 amino acids. Germline-derived CDR1 and CDR2 are WSHSY and SAAADI.

The CDR3 reads CASSEGIGPATNEKLFF. The CDR3 region has the DNA TGTGCCAGCAGCGAGGGGATAGGTCCTGCAACTAATGAAAAACTGTTTTTT. J is TRBJ1-4 and V is TRBV9; D might be TRBD1 (5 bases). The CDR3 totals 17 residues. CDR1 and CDR2 (germline): SGDLS, YYNGEE. Deletions cut 3 bases from V and 0 bases from J, with 15 bases between.

This chain links TRBV5-1 with TRBJ2-1; 11 positions agree with TRBD2. This CDR3 comprises 16 residues. Looked up from germline, CDR1 is SGHRS and CDR2 is YFSETQ. With 5 bases clipped from V and 5 bases from J, the junction kept 9 bases outside the gene matches. The CDR3 nucleotides are TGCGCCAGCAGTCGACCGGGACTAGCGGAACACAATGAGCAGTTCTTC. Translation gives CASSRPGLAEHNEQFF.

This clone was recorded a few times. This rearrangement joins TRBV30 to TRBJ1-1; the match to TRBD1 covers 9 bases. The V segment lost 2 bases and the J segment 5 bases; nucleotides outside the gene matches: 6. The CDR3 runs to 14 residues. Germline values: CDR1 GTSNPN, CDR2 SVGIG (reference sequence). CDR3 DNA sequence: TGTGCCTGGAGTCCTGGGACAGGGACGACTGAAGCTTTCTTT. Translation: CAWSPGTGTTEAFF.

The V and J genes are TRBV28 and TRBJ2-7, with a weak D call TRBD2 (7 bases). Germline V CDR1 and CDR2: MDHEN, SYDVKM. There are 12 residues in the CDR3. Trimming took off 6 bases at V and 9 bases at J, with 15 bases between the two ends. The CDR3 sequence is CASSRGLGGQYF. Here the CDR3 DNA reads TGTGCCAGCAGCCGTGGACTAGGGGGGCAGTACTTC. The variable domain in full, with the rest retrieved from reference TRBV28 and TRBJ2-7, is DVKVTQSSRYLVKRTGEKVFLECVQDMDHENMFWYRQDPGLGLRLIYFSYDVKMKEKGDIPEGYSVSREKKERFSLILESASTNQTSMYLCASSRGLGGQYFGPGTRLTVT.

The chain uses TRBV7-9 and TRBJ2-7; D remains ambiguous. V was trimmed by 5 bases and J by 5 bases, leaving 10 bases between them. CDR1 and CDR2 (germline): SEHNR, FQNEAQ (reference sequence). The CDR3 extends over 12 amino acids. The CDR3 nucleotides are TGTGCCAGCAGCCCCCGGGTCGACGAGCAGTACTTC. As protein: CASSPRVDEQYF.

The J gene is TRBJ1-2, the V gene TRBV19; D is possibly TRBD1 (5 bases). This CDR3 region has 14 residues. The germline V and J ends were trimmed by 2 bases and 1 base, with 8 bases remaining between them. The germline gives CDR1 LNHDA, CDR2 SQIVND (reference sequence). This chain's CDR3 is CASSISGINYGYTF. In DNA, the CDR3 is TGTGCCAGTAGTATATCAGGGATTAACTATGGCTACACCTTC.

There are a few counts of this clone. CDR3 amino acids: CASSLQGNLYEQYF. The CDR3 DNA reads TGTGCCAGCAGTTTACAGGGTAATCTCTACGAGCAGTACTTC. The chain uses TRBV7-6 and TRBJ2-7, with D maybe TRBD1 (6 bases). CDR1 SGHVS and CDR2 FNYEAQ come from the germline V gene. V dropped 6 bases and J dropped 3 bases, with 15 bases sitting between them. CDR3 size: 14 residues.

The rearrangement uses TRBV27 and TRBJ1-6, with 11 bases identical to TRBD1. V lost 6 bases to trimming and J lost 14 bases; unmatched junction nucleotides: 15. The CDR3 sequence is 16 residues long. Germline loops: CDR1 MNHEY, CDR2 SMNVEV (reference sequence). The CDR3 sequence is CASSRQGQGVLGTLHF. The CDR3 DNA reads as TGTGCCAGCAGCCGCCAGGGACAGGGGGTACTAGGCACCCTCCACTTT.

This chain connects TRBV2 to TRBJ1-2, with D perhaps matching TRBD1 (6 bases). CDR1 is SNHLY, CDR2 FYNNEI, per germline. The CDR3 length is 12 residues. V shed 6 bases and J shed 8 bases, with 13 bases lying between them. CDR3 nucleotides: TGTGCCAGCAGACAGGGCCAAAGGGGCTACACCTTC. Translated: CASRQGQRGYTF.

The chain joins TRBV5-4 to TRBJ1-1, with a tentative D call TRBD1 (5 bases). V was shortened by 0 bases and J by 5 bases, with 11 bases between the two germline ends. From germline, CDR1 is SGHNT and CDR2 YYREEE (reference sequence). The CDR3 extends over 14 amino acids. CDR3 sequence: CASSLGGTRTEAFF. CDR3 bases: TGTGCCAGCAGCTTGGGGGGCACGAGGACTGAAGCTTTCTTT.

V and J are TRBV7-8 and TRBJ2-2; 9 positions match TRBD2. V lost 6 bases and J lost 6; bases outside the gene matches: 14. The CDR3 totals 17 residues. CDR1 SGHVS and CDR2 FQNEAQ come from the germline V gene. This CDR3 is CASRNPAGGSVPGELFF. CDR3 nucleotides: TGTGCCAGCAGGAACCCGGCGGGAGGGTCTGTCCCCGGGGAGCTGTTTTTT.

The V gene is TRBV4-1, the J gene TRBJ1-4; TRBD1 matches at 7 bases. The CDR3 totals 17 residues. V dropped 0 bases and J dropped 4; count of bases not matched to a gene: 8. CDR1 and CDR2 from the germline V gene are MGHRA and YSYEKL. CDR3 sequence reads: CASSQDPPGQFNEKLFF. The CDR3 nucleotides are TGCGCCAGCAGCCAAGACCCGCCGGGACAGTTTAATGAAAAACTGTTTTTT.

CDR3 amino acids: CASTQFNLDIQYF. DNA for the CDR3: TGTGCCAGCACCCAATTCAACTTGGACATTCAGTACTTC. The chain recombines TRBV27 with TRBJ2-4; D gene unclear. Trimming shortened V by 7 bases and J by 8 bases, and 15 bases separated the two germline ends. Germline assignment: CDR1 MNHEY and CDR2 SMNVEV (reference sequence). The CDR3 consists of 13 residues.

The rearrangement uses TRBV7-9 and TRBJ1-6; D might be TRBD1 (5 bases). From germline, CDR1 is SEHNR and CDR2 FQNEAQ (reference sequence). The germline V and J ends were trimmed by 8 bases and 7 bases, with 15 bases remaining between them. This CDR3 is built from 14 residues. CDR3 bases: TGTGCCAGCCATCCGGGACTAGGGAATTCACCCCTCCACTTT. This encodes CASHPGLGNSPLHF.

The chain employs TRBV6-5 and TRBJ2-7, with D possibly TRBD1 on 6 matching bases. This CDR3 has 13 residues. CDR1 is MNHEY and CDR2 is SVGAGI in the germline V gene. The V gene lost 2 bases and the J gene lost 5 bases, with 10 bases spanning the gap. The CDR3 protein is CASSYNGGHEQYF. CDR3 DNA: TGTGCCAGCAGTTACAATGGGGGCCACGAGCAGTACTTC.

This clone is a singleton in its sample. The chain employs TRBV18 and TRBJ2-3; TRBD2 agrees at 15 bases. Germline CDR1 and CDR2: KGHSH and LQKENI. With 1 base clipped from V and 0 bases from J, the junction kept 2 bases outside the gene matches. The CDR3 is 18 residues long. The CDR3 DNA sequence: TGTGCCAGCTCACCACGGACTAGCGGGAGGGCCAGCACAGATACGCAGTATTTT. Its translation is CASSPRTSGRASTDTQYF.

The J gene is TRBJ2-1, the V gene TRBV6-4, with D unresolved. V was clipped by 8 bases and J by 9 bases, with 20 bases between them. CDR3 length: 14 amino acids. Germline CDR1 is MRHNA and CDR2 is SNTAGT. CDR3 nucleotides: TGTGCCAGCTCCTGGATGGCCAAAAGAGGTGAGCAGTTCTTC. It encodes CASSWMAKRGEQFF.

The rearrangement joins TRBV10-2 to TRBJ2-1, with TRBD2 identical over 11 bases. The V segment lost 4 bases and the J segment 5 bases; nucleotides outside the gene matches: 4. CDR3 length equals 15 residues. Germline V gives CDR1 WSHSY, CDR2 SAAADI. CDR3 sequence: CASSGSGRENNEQFF. The CDR3 coding sequence is TGCGCCAGCAGTGGTAGCGGGAGGGAGAACAATGAGCAGTTCTTC.

The chain has TRBV29-1 and TRBJ2-7; 8 nucleotides agree with TRBD1. The germline V gene encodes CDR1 SQVTM and CDR2 ANQGSEA. This CDR3 spans 14 amino acids. Trimming cost V 7 bases and J 3 bases; bases outside gene matches: 11. CDR3 protein: CSARTGSVYYEQYF. As DNA, the CDR3 is TGCAGCGCTCGGACAGGGTCAGTATACTACGAGCAGTACTTC.

The gene calls are TRBV14 and TRBJ1-3; 8 bases line up with TRBD1. Per the germline V gene, CDR1 is SGHDN and CDR2 is FVKESK. The CDR3 consists of 16 residues. Germline trimming cut 3 bases from V and 3 bases from J; bases unmatched to any gene: 7. The CDR3 sequence is CASSHRTGLDGNTIYF. CDR3 DNA sequence: TGTGCCAGCAGCCATCGGACAGGGTTGGATGGAAACACCATATATTTT.

The chain links TRBV3-1 (or the pseudogene TRBV3-2) to TRBJ2-2, with D perhaps TRBD1 (6 bases). Trimming cost V 7 bases and J 1 base, with 16 bases left between them. From germline, CDR1 is LGHDT and CDR2 YNNKEL (reference sequence). CDR3 length: 16 residues. CDR3 residues: CASKLGAGVNTGELFF. The CDR3 DNA sequence: TGTGCCAGCAAACTGGGGGCGGGTGTGAACACCGGGGAGCTGTTTTTT.

The chain employs TRBV3-1 (or the pseudogene TRBV3-2) and TRBJ1-3; 7 bases are shared with TRBD1. This CDR3 has 16 residues. Germline assignment: CDR1 LGHDT and CDR2 YNNKEL (reference sequence). Unmatched junction bases numbered 4, after V lost 0 bases and J lost 2 bases. CDR3: CASSQDLTGTGNTIYF. In nucleotides, the CDR3 is TGTGCCAGCAGCCAAGATTTGACAGGGACTGGAAACACCATATATTTT.

This clone appeared many times. This chain links TRBV30 with TRBJ2-7; D is possibly TRBD2 (6 bases). CDR3 size: 11 residues. Germline CDR1 GTSNPN, CDR2 SVGIG (reference sequence). V gave up 2 bases and J gave up 4 bases, with 6 bases separating them. DNA of the CDR3: TGTGCCTGGAGTAGCGGGTACGAGCAGTACTTC. Amino acids: CAWSSGYEQYF.

This clone was detected only once. The rearrangement uses TRBV14 and TRBJ2-5, with no clear D. This CDR3 region has 11 residues. Germline CDR1 is SGHDN and CDR2 is FVKESK. V was pared by 5 bases and J by 4 bases, with 5 bases between. The CDR3 DNA sequence: TGTGCCAGCAGCATCGGAGAGACCCAGTACTTC. Its protein is CASSIGETQYF.